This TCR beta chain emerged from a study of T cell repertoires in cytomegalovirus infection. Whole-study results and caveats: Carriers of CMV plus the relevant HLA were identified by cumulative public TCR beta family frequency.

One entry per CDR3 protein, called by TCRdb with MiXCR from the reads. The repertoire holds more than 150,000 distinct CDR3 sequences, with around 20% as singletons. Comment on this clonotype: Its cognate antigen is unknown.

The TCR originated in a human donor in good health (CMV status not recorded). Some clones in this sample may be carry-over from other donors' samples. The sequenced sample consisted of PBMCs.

CDR3 loop: CASSLEGQGEQFF. DNA for the CDR3: TGTGCCAGCAGCTTAGAGGGACAAGGTGAGCAGTTCTTC. The chain links TRBV11-2 to TRBJ2-1; D is perhaps TRBD1 (6 bases). This CDR3 region has 13 residues. Trimming took off 0 bases at V and 9 bases at J, with 9 bases between the two ends. CDR1 and CDR2 (germline): SGHAT, FQNNGV.